Detailed here is one TCR beta chain. The data were produced by immunoSEQ multiplex PCR, yet TCRdb's version contains in-frame clones alone and is incomplete. Of roughly 32,000 clones listed, roughly nine tenths are singletons. This entry is derived from a study of T cell changes during pregnancy in multiple sclerosis. The clonotype was recovered from a female donor in good health, enrolled as a control in a pregnancy study. The specimen was CD4+ T cells from peripheral blood mononuclear cells, collected in the second trimester of pregnancy.

CDR3 nucleotides: TGCGCCAGCAGTGACCCTAGCGGGGGGGTCAATGAGCAGTTCTTC. Amino acid sequence: CASSDPSGGVNEQFF. This chain links TRBV10-1 with TRBJ2-1; 12 bases are a match to TRBD2. Germline CDR1 reads WNHNN; CDR2 reads SYGVQD (reference sequence). This CDR3 has 15 amino acids. J lost 6 bases, V lost 3 bases, and 3 bases had no gene match.